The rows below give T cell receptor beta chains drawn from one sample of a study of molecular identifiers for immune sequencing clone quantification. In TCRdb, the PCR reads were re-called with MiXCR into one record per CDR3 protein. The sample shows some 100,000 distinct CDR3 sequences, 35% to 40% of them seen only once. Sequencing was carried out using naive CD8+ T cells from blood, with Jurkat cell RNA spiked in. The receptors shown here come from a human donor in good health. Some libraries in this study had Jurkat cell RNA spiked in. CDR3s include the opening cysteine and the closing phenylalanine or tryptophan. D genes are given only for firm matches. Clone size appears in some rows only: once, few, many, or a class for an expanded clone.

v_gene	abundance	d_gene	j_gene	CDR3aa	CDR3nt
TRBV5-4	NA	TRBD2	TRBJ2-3	CASSWGTSGTDTQYF	TGTGCCAGCAGCTGGGGGACTAGCGGGACAGATACGCAGTATTTT
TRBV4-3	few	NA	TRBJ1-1	CASSQLTNTEAFF	TGCGCCAGCAGCCAACTTACGAACACTGAAGCTTTCTTT
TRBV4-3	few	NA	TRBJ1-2	CASSQEAKNGYTF	TGCGCCAGCAGCCAAGAAGCAAAAAATGGCTACACCTTC
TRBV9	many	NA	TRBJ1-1	CASSVEGTEAFF	TGTGCCAGCAGCGTGGAGGGCACTGAAGCTTTCTTT
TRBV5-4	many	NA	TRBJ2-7	CASSLVPSAVYEQYF	TGTGCCAGCAGCTTGGTTCCTAGCGCCGTCTACGAGCAGTACTTC
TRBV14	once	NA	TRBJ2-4	CASSQDRMRFLQYF	TGTGCCAGCAGCCAAGATAGAATGAGGTTCTTACAGTACTTC
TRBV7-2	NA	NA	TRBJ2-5	CASSYGVRAAQETQYF	TGTGCCAGCAGCTATGGGGTGAGGGCCGCGCAAGAGACCCAGTACTTC
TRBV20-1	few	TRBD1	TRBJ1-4	CSAGQGLLDEKLFF	TGCAGTGCGGGACAGGGGCTCTTGGACGAAAAACTGTTTTTT
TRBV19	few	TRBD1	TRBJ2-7	CASSIWGQGVNEQYF	TGTGCCAGTAGTATCTGGGGACAGGGGGTCAACGAGCAGTACTTC
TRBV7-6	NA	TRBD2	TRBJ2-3	CASSLEGLAGADTQYF	TGTGCCAGCAGCTTAGAGGGACTAGCGGGAGCAGATACGCAGTATTTT
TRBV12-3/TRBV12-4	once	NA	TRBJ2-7	CASSLAPSDAYEQYF	TGTGCCAGCAGCCTCGCCCCCTCCGACGCCTACGAGCAGTACTTC
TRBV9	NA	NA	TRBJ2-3	CAKPGRGPDTQYF	TGTGCCAAACCGGGGAGAGGACCAGATACGCAGTATTTT
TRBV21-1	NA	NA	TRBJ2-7	CASSSSSGSSYEQYF	TGTGCCAGCAGCTCGTCTAGCGGGAGCTCCTACGAGCAGTACTTC
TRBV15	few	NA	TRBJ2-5	CATSRYTGTFETQYF	TGTGCCACCAGCAGGTATACAGGGACTTTCGAGACCCAGTACTTC
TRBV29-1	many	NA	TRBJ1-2	CSVEGQENYGYTF	TGCAGCGTTGAAGGACAGGAGAACTATGGCTACACCTTC
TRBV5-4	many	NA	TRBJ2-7	CASSLGDLATYEQYF	TGTGCCAGCAGCCTGGGGGACTTAGCGACCTACGAGCAGTACTTC
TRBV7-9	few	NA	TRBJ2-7	CASSLGVAVDYEQYF	TGTGCCAGCAGCCTCGGGGTAGCGGTCGACTACGAGCAGTACTTC
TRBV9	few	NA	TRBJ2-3	CASSGGINTDTQYF	TGTGCCAGCAGCGGCGGGATAAACACAGATACGCAGTATTTT
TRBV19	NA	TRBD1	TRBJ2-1	CASKTGGAYNEQFF	TGTGCCAGTAAGACAGGGGGCGCGTACAATGAGCAGTTCTTC
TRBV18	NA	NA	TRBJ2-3	CACSPLSTDTQYF	TGTGCCTGCTCACCACTGAGCACAGATACGCAGTATTTT
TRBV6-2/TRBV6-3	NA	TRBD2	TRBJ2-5	CASSYWRTRPQETQYF	TGTGCCAGCAGTTATTGGAGGACTAGACCACAAGAGACCCAGTACTTC
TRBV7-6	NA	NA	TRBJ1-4	CASSLLRHDEILFF	TGTGCCAGCAGCTTACTGAGACACGATGAAATACTGTTTTTT
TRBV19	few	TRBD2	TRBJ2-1	CASSASGTSADEQFF	TGTGCCAGTAGTGCCTCCGGGACTAGCGCGGATGAGCAGTTCTTC
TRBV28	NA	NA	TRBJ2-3	CASRGVSTDTQYF	TGTGCCAGCAGGGGGGTCAGCACAGATACGCAGTATTTT
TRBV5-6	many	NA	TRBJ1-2	CASSFPGRTYGYTF	TGTGCCAGCAGCTTTCCGGGGAGGACCTATGGCTACACCTTC
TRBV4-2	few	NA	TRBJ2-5	CASSQEERYQETQYF	TGTGCCAGCAGCCAAGAGGAGCGGTACCAAGAGACCCAGTACTTC
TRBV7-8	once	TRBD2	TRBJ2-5	CASSSRTPGTSGKETQNF	TGTGCCAGCAGCTCTCGAACACCCGGGACTAGCGGGAAAGAGACCCAGAACTTC
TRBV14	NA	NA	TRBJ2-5	CASSQFWIAQYF	TGTGCCAGCAGCCAATTCTGGATTGCCCAGTACTTC